This T cell receptor (beta chain) was identified in a study of cytomegalovirus exposure and HLA in healthy donors. Germline V lookup: CDR1 SGHVS, CDR2 FQNEAQ. After removal of 3 bases from V and 2 bases from J, the junction contained 1 base not matched to a gene. This CDR3 is 14 amino acids long. Study results and caveats: Prediction of most subjects' HLA-A and HLA-B alleles by TCR beta sequences was reportedly accurate. Rare TCR sequences dominated, though some public TCRs recurred in many donors. A few CMV-associated chains proved CMV antigen-specific in vitro.

Comment on this clone: The antigen remains unidentified.

Researchers ran the PCR with 60 Vbeta and 13 Jbeta primers. Produced via immunoSEQ multiplex PCR; TCRdb's table is partial and in-frame only. The table shows hundreds of thousands of clones, with 78% occurring only once. Donors in the study were healthy people who gave bone marrow. The specimen was PBMCs. The J gene is TRBJ2-3, the V gene TRBV7-8; 8 bases match TRBD1. The sequence was obtained from a boy between 5 and 17 years old in good health and CMV-seronegative. DNA for the CDR3: TGTGCCAGCAGCTTGGGACAGGCCACAGATACGCAGTATTTT. This translates into CASSLGQATDTQYF.